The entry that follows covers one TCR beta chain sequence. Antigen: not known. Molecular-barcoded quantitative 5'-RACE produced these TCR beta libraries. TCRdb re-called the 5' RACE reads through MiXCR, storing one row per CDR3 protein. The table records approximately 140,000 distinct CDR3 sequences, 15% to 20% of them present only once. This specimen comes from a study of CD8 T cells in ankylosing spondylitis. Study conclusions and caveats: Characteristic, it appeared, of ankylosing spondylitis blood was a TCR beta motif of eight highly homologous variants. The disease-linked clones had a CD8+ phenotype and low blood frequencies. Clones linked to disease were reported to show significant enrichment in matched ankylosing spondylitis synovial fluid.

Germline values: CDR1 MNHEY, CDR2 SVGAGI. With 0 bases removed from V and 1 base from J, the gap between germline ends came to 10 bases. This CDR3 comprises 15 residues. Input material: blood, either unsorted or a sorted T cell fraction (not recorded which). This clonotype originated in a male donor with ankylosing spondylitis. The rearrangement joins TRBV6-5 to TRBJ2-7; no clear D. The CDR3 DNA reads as TGTGCCAGCAGTTACTCATCATCCCCTTCCTACGAGCAGTACTTC. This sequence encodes CASSYSSSPSYEQYF.